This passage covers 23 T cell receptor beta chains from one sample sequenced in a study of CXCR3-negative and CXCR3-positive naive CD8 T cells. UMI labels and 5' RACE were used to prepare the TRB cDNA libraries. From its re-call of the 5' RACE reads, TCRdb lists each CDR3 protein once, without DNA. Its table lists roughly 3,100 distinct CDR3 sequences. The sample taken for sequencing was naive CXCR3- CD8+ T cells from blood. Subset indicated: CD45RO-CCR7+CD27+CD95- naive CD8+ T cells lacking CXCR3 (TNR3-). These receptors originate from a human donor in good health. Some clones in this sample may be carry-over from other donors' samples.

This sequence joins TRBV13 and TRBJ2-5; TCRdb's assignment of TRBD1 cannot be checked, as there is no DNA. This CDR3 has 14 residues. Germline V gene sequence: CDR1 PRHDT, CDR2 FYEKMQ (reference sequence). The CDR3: CASSSQDRVETQYF.

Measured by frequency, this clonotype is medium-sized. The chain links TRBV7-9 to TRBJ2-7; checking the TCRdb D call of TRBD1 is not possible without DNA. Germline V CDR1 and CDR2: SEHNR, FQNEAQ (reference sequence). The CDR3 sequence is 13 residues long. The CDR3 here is CASSEGQGNEQYF.

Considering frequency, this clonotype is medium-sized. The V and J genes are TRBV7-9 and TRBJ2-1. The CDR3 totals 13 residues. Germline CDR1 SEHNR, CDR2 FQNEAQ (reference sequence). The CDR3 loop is CASSNEGYNEQFF.

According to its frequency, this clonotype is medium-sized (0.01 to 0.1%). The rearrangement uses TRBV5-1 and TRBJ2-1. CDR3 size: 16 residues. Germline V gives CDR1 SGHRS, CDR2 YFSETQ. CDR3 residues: CASSLVFGDTYNEQFF.

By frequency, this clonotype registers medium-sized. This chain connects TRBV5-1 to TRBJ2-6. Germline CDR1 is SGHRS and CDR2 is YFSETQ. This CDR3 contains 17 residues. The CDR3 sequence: CASSLTVHISGANVLTF.

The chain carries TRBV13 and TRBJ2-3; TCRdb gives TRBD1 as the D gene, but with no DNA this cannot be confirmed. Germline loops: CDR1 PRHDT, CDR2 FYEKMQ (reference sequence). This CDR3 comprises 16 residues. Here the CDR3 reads CASSRDGDRGADTQYF.

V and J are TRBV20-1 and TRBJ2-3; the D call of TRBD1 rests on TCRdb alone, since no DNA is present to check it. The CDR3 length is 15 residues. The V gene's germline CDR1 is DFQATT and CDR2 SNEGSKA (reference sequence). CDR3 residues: CSATPSDRAADTQYF.

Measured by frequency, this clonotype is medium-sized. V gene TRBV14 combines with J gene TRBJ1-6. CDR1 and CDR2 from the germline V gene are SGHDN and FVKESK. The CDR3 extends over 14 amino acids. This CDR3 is CASSQGTAVTPLHF.

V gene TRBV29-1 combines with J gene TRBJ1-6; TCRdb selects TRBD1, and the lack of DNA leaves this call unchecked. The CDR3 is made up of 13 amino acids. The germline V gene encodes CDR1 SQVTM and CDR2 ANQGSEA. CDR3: CSVRTGYNSPLHF.

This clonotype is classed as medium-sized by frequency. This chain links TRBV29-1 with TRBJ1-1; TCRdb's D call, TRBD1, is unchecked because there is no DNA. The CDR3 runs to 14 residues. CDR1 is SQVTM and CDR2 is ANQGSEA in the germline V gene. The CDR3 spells CSVEGAGAGTEAFF. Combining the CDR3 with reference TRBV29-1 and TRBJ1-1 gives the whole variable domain SAVISQKPSRDICQRGTSLTIQCQVDSQVTMMFWYRQQPGQSLTLIATANQGSEATYESGFVIDKFPISRPNLTFSTLTVSNMSPEDSSIYLCSVEGAGAGTEAFFGQGTRLTVV.

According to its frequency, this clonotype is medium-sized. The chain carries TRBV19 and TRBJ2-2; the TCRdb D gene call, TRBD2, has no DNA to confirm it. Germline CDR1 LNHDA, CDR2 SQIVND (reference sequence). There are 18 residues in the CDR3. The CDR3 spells CASSIEDPGLYRPGELFF.

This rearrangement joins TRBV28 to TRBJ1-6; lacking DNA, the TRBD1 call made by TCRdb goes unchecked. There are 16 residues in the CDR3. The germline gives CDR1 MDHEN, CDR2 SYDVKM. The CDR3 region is CASTSPGTGGTSPLHF.

CDR3 loop: CASTNRDRKYNEQFF. The V call is TRBV2, the J call TRBJ2-1; TCRdb calls TRBD1, which cannot be checked without DNA. The V gene's germline CDR1 is SNHLY and CDR2 FYNNEI. This CDR3 has 15 amino acids.

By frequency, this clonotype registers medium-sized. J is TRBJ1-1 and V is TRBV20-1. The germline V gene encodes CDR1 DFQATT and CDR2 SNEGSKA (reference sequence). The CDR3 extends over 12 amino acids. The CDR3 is CSASSVNTEAFF.

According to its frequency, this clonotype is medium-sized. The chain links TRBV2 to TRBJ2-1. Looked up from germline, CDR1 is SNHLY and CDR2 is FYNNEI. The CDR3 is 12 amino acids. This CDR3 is CASSVPYNEQFF. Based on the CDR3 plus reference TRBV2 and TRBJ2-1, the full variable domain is EPEVTQTPSHQVTQMGQEVILRCVPISNHLYFYWYRQILGQKVEFLVSFYNNEISEKSEIFDDQFSVERPDGSNFTLKIRSTKLEDSAMYFCASSVPYNEQFFGPGTRLTVL.

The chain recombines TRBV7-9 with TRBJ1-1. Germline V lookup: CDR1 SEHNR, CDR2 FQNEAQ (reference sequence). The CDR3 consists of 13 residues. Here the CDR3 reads CASSPSTNTEAFF.

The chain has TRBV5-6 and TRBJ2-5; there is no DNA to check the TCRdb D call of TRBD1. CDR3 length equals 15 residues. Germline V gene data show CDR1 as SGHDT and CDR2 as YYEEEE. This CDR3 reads CASSFRDMAQETQYF.

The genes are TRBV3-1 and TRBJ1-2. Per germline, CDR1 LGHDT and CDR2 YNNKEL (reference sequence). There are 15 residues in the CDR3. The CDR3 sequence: CASSQDHGLIYGYTF.

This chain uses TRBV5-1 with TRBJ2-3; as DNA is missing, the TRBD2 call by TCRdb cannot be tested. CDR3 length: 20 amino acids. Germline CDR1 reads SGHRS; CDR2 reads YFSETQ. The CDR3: CASSAPGTSGRIGSTDTQYF.

Here the CDR3 reads CASSLAGLAGAKNIQYF. The chain joins TRBV28 to TRBJ2-4; TCRdb gives TRBD2 as the D gene, but with no DNA this cannot be confirmed. In germline, CDR1 is MDHEN, CDR2 SYDVKM. The CDR3 is made up of 17 amino acids.

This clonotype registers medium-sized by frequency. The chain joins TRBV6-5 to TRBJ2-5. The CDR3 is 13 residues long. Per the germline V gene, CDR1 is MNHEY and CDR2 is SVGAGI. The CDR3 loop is CASSYVFGETQYF.

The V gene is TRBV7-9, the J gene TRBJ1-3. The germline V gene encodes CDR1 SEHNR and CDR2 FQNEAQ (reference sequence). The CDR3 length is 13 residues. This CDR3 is CAVTGGNVNTIYF.

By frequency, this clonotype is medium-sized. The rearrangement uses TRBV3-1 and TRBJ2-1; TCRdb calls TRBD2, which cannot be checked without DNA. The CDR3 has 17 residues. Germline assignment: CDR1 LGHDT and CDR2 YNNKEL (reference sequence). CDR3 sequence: CASSPLGRESSYNEQFF.